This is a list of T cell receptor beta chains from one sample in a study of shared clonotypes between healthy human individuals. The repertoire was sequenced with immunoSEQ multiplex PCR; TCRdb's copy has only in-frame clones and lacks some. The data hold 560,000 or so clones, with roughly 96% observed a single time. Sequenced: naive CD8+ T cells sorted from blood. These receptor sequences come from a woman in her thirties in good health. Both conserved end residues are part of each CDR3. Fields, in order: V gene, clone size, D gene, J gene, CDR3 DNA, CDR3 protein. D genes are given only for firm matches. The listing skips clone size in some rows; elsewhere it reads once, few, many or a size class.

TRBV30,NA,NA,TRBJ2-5,TGTGCCTGGAGCCGTCTTAACCGGGTGGGAGAGACCCAGTACTTC,CAWSRLNRVGETQYF
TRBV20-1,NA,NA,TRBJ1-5,TGCAGTGCTGAGCAGGGTCAGCCCCAGCATTTT,CSAEQGQPQHF
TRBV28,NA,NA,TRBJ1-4,TGTGCCAGCAGTTTTGGTTGGGGTAATGAAAAACTGTTTTTT,CASSFGWGNEKLFF
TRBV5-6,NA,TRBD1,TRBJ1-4,TGTGCCAGCAGCTCAGGACAGGGTTCGGGAAAACTGTTTTTT,CASSSGQGSGKLFF
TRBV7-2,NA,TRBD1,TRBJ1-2,TGTGCCAGCAGCTCCTGGACAGGGTCTGACTATGGCTACACCTTC,CASSSWTGSDYGYTF
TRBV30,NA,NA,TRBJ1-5,TGTGCCTGGAGTGGCGGAACGGGCAATCAGCCCCAGCATTTT,CAWSGGTGNQPQHF
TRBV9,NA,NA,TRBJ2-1,TGTGCCAGCAGCCCCGGACGCCTATACAATGAGCAGTTCTTC,CASSPGRLYNEQFF
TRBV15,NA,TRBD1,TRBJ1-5,TGTGCCACCAGCGGGGACAGGGGGAATCAGCCCCAGCATTTT,CATSGDRGNQPQHF
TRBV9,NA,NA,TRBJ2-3,TGTGCCAGCAGCGTAGTTGGGACTGCTCCAGGTGATACGCAGTATTTT,CASSVVGTAPGDTQYF
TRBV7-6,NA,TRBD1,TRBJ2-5,TGTGCCAGCAGCCCAGCCGGGACAGGGGGCCTGACTGCGTTACAGACCCAGTACTTC,CASSPAGTGGLTALQTQYF
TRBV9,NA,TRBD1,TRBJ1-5,TGTGCCAGCAGCGTCAGCGGGACAGACAATCAGCCCCAGCATTTT,CASSVSGTDNQPQHF
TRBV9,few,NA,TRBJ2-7,TGTGCCAGCAGCGTAGCCAGCGGAACCTACGAGCAGTACTTC,CASSVASGTYEQYF
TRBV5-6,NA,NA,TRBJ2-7,TGTGCCAGCAGCTTGGGAGGAGAAAGCTCCTACGAGCAGTACTTC,CASSLGGESSYEQYF
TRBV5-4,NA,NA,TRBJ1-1,TGTGCCAGCAGCTTGGGAGGGAACACTGAAGCTTTCTTT,CASSLGGNTEAFF
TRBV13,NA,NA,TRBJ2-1,TGTGCCAGCAGCCCTGGACCGGAGCAGTTCTTC,CASSPGPEQFF
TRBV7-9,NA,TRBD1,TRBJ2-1,TGTGCCAGCAGCTCCCCGGGACAGGGATCTTTGCATGAGCAGTTCTTC,CASSSPGQGSLHEQFF
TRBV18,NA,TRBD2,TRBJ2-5,TGTGCCAGCTCACCAGGACTAGCGGGCGAGATACAAGAGACCCAGTACTTC,CASSPGLAGEIQETQYF
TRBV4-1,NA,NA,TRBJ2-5,TGCGCCAGCAGCCAAGATTTCCCTTCCCCGCCGCGAGAGACCCAGTACTTC,CASSQDFPSPPRETQYF
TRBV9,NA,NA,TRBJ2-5,TGTGCCAGCAGCGCCGGTGCGAGGAGGGGTGCGGAGACCCAGTACTTC,CASSAGARRGAETQYF
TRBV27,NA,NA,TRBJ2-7,TGTGCCAGCAGTTTTCTACCGGTGGACGAGCAGTACTTC,CASSFLPVDEQYF
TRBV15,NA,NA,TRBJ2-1,TGTGCCACCAGCAGAGATCAGGGGAGGAATGAGCAGTTCTTC,CATSRDQGRNEQFF
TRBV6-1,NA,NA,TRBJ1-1,TGTGCCAGCAGTCCTAGGTTGAACACTGAAGCTTTCTTT,CASSPRLNTEAFF
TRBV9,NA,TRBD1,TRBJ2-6,TGTGCCAGCAGCGCCCGGGACAGGAAGACCTCTGGGGCCAACGTCCTGACTTTC,CASSARDRKTSGANVLTF
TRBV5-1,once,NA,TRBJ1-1,TGCGCCAGCAGACACAGGGCCTCGAACACTGAAGCTTTCTTT,CASRHRASNTEAFF
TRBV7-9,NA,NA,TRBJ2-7,TGTGCCAGCAGCCCCTCCGGGGCGGGCGAGCAGTACTTC,CASSPSGAGEQYF
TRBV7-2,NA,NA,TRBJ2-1,TGTGCCAGCAGCTCGTCAGGGGTCGAATACCTTGATGAGCAGTTCTTC,CASSSSGVEYLDEQFF
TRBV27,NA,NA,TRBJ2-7,TGTGCCAGCAGTCAGGGGCTCTCCGAGCAGTACTTC,CASSQGLSEQYF
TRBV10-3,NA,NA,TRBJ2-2,TGTGCCATCAGTTCTCTAGGGAACACCGGGGAGCTGTTTTTT,CAISSLGNTGELFF
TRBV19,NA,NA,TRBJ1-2,TGTGCCAGTAGTATTCATATTCAGAACTATGGCTACACCTTC,CASSIHIQNYGYTF
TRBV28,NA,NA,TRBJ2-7,TGTGCCAGCAGTGAACAAGGAGGCTCCTACGAGCAGTACTTC,CASSEQGGSYEQYF
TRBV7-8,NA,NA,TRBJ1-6,TGTGCCAGCAGCTTAGACCGAACCGAAGGAAATTCACCCCTCCACTTT,CASSLDRTEGNSPLHF
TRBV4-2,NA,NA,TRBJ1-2,TGTGCCAGCAGCCAAGGGACAGAAGTCTATGGCTACACCTTC,CASSQGTEVYGYTF
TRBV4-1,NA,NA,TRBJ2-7,TGCGCCAGCAGCCAAGGGCTGTCCTACGAGCAGTACTTC,CASSQGLSYEQYF
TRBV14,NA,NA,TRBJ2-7,TGTGCCAGCAGCCCCCGCGCCTGGAGCGGACCCTTCTACGAGCAGTACTTC,CASSPRAWSGPFYEQYF
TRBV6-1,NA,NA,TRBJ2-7,TGTGCCAGCAGTTATTTCTACGAGCAGTACTTC,CASSYFYEQYF
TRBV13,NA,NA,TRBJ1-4,TGTGCCAGCAGCTTCGTCGGTAGTGGGACGGTGAATGAAAAACTGTTTTTT,CASSFVGSGTVNEKLFF
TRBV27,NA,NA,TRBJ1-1,TGTGCCAGCAGTTTCGCCCGTCACACTGAAGCTTTCTTT,CASSFARHTEAFF
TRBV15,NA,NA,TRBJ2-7,TGTGCCACCAGCCTGACTGGAAGCTCCTACGAGCAGTACTTC,CATSLTGSSYEQYF
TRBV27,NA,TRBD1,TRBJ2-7,TGTGCCAGCAGTTTAAGGGGGCCTGCTTACGAGCAGTACTTC,CASSLRGPAYEQYF
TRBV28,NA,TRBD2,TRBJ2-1,TGTGCCAGCAGTTCCGGGACTAGCTTAGACAATGAGCAGTTCTTC,CASSSGTSLDNEQFF
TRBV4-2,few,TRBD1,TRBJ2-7,TGTGCCAGCAGCCAAGATTGGGACAGTTCACAGCCCTACGAGCAGTACTTC,CASSQDWDSSQPYEQYF
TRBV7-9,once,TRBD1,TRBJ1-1,TGTGCCAGCAGCAAAGACAGGGGCGGCAACACTGAAGCTTTCTTT,CASSKDRGGNTEAFF
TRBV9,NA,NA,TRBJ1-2,TGTGCCAGCAGCGTAGGGGGAGGCGACTATGGCTACACCTTC,CASSVGGGDYGYTF
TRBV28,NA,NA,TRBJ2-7,TGTGCCAGCAGTTTAGGGGACTACGAGCAGTACTTC,CASSLGDYEQYF
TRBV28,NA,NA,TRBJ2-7,TGTGCCAGCAGTTACCAGGGCTCCTACGAGCAGTACTTC,CASSYQGSYEQYF
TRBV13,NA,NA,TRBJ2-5,TGTGCCAGCAGGGCAAGGGAGTGGCACCAAGAGACCCAGTACTTC,CASRAREWHQETQYF
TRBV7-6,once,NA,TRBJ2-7,TGTGCCAGCAGCTTAGACAGGGCCTACGAGCAGTACTTC,CASSLDRAYEQYF